This TCR beta chain originates from a study of cytomegalovirus exposure and HLA in healthy donors. This clone was found a few times. Its antigen is as yet unknown. Notes on the study in general: A later analysis, which compared TCR beta chains of equal frequency, found the HLA-associated ones more clonally expanded. A missense variant in DCLRE1C was later tied to TCR beta V- and J-gene trimming.

The PCR employed 60 Vbeta primers together with 13 Jbeta primers. Profiling relied on immunoSEQ multiplex PCR, and the TCRdb table lists in-frame clones only, not all of them. The data show roughly 190,000 clones, more than 65% seen once. The TCR comes from a female donor in good health and CMV-seronegative. The sample taken for sequencing was PBMCs.

CDR3 region: CASSVGRGRDDTQYF. CDR3 DNA: TGTGCCAGCAGCGTAGGTCGGGGGAGAGACGATACGCAGTATTTT. This chain connects TRBV9 to TRBJ2-3; TRBD2 might be the D (6 bases). CDR3 length: 15 amino acids. Germline loops: CDR1 SGDLS, CDR2 YYNGEE. V dropped 0 bases and J dropped 6 bases, with 14 bases sitting between them.